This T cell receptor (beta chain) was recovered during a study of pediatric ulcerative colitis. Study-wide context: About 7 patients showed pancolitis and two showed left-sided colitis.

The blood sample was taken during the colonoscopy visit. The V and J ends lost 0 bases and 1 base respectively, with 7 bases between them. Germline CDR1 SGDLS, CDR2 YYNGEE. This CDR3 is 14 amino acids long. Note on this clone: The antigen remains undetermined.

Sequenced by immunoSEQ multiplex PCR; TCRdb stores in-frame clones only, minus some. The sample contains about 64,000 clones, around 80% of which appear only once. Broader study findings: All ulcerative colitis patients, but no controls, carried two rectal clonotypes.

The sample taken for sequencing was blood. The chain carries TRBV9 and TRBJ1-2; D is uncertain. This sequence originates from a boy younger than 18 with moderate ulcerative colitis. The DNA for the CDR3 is TGTGCCAGCAGCGTAGTTGAGGGTAACTATGGCTACACCTTC. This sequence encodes CASSVVEGNYGYTF.